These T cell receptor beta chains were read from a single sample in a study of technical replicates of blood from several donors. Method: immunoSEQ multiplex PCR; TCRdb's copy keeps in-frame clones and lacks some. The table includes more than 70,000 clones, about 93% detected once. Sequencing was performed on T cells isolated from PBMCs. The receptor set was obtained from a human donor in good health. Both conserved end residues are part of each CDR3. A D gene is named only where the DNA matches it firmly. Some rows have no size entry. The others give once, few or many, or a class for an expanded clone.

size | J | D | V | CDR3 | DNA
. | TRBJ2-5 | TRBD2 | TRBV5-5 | CASRRGEETQYF | TGTGCCAGCAGGCGGGGGGAAGAGACCCAGTACTTC
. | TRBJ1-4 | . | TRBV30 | CAWGGQPTNEKLFF | TGTGCCTGGGGCGGACAGCCAACTAATGAAAAACTGTTTTTT
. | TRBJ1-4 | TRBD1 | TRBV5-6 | CARKDRGANEKLFF | TGTGCCAGGAAGGACAGGGGAGCTAATGAAAAACTGTTTTTT
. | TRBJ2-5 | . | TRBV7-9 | CASSQDWGQETQYF | TGTGCCAGCAGCCAGGACTGGGGCCAAGAGACCCAGTACTTC
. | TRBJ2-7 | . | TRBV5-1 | CASSSTKQGLEQYF | TGCGCCAGCAGCTCGACTAAACAGGGCCTCGAGCAGTACTTC
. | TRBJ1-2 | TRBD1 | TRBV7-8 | CASSPGQGPYGYTF | TGTGCCAGCAGCCCTGGACAGGGACCTTATGGCTACACCTTC
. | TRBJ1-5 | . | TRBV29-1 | CSVRVGLNQPQHF | TGCAGCGTCAGGGTGGGCTTGAATCAGCCCCAGCATTTT
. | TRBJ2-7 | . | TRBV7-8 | CASSSSSFGGSSYEQYF | TGTGCCAGCAGCTCGTCGTCATTTGGCGGGTCCTCCTACGAGCAGTACTTC
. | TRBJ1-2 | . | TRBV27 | CASSFQGGLWGYTF | TGTGCCAGCAGTTTCCAGGGAGGCCTCTGGGGCTACACCTTC
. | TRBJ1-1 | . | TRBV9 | CASSMSGLGEGTEAFF | TGTGCCAGCAGCATGAGCGGGTTGGGGGAAGGGACTGAAGCTTTCTTT
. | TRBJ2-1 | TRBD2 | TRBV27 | CASRGGAYNEQFF | TGTGCCAGCAGGGGAGGGGCATACAATGAGCAGTTCTTC
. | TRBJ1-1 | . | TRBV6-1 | CASSEAQTTEAFF | TGTGCCAGCAGTGAGGCACAGACCACTGAAGCTTTCTTT
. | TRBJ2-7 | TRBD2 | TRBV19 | CASSLGRTSGTSYEQYF | TGTGCCAGTAGCCTGGGTCGGACTAGCGGGACCTCCTACGAGCAGTACTTC
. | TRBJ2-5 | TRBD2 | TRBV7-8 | CASSSQTSGVQETQYF | TGTGCCAGCAGCTCCCAGACTAGCGGGGTTCAAGAGACCCAGTACTTC
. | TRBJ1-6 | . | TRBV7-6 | CASSSRGNSPLHF | TGTGCCAGCAGCTCAAGGGGTAATTCACCCCTCCACTTT
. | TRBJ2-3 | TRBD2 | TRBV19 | CALGPGGAVPDTQYF | TGTGCCCTAGGACCCGGGGGGGCAGTCCCAGATACGCAGTATTTT
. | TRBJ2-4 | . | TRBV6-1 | CASRVHTKDHPSSF | TGTGCCAGCAGAGTCCATACTAAAGATCATCCATCCTCCTTC
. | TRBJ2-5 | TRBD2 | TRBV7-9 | CASTLTSGGAVETQYF | TGTGCCAGCACCCTTACTAGCGGGGGGGCCGTGGAGACCCAGTACTTC
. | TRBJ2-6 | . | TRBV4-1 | CASSQRGGAPSGANVLTF | TGCGCCAGCAGCCAAAGGGGGGGCGCGCCTTCTGGGGCCAACGTCCTGACTTTC
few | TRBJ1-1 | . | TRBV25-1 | CASSVQTHTEAFF | TGTGCCAGCAGTGTACAGACCCACACTGAAGCTTTCTTT
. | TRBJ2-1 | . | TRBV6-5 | CASSYGQTKNEQFF | TGTGCCAGCAGTTATGGTCAAACAAAGAATGAGCAGTTCTTC
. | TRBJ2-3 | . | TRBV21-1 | CASSKALLLGGGSSTDTQYF | TGTGCCAGCAGCAAAGCGCTTTTATTGGGAGGCGGCTCTAGCACAGATACGCAGTATTTT
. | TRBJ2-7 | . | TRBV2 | CASSATSQSSYEQYF | TGTGCCAGCAGTGCCACTAGCCAAAGCTCCTACGAGCAGTACTTC
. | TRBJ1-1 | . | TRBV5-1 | CASAQGGNTEAFF | TGCGCCAGCGCCCAAGGGGGGAACACTGAAGCTTTCTTT
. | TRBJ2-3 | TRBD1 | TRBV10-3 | CAISEGQGLDTQYF | TGTGCCATCAGTGAGGGACAGGGGTTAGATACGCAGTATTTT
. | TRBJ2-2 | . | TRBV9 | CASSVGLNTGELFF | TGTGCCAGCAGCGTAGGGCTCAACACCGGGGAGCTGTTTTTT
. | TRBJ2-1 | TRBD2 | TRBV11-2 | CASSLAGTRLLF | TGTGCCAGCAGCTTAGCCGGGACTAGGCTTCTCTTC
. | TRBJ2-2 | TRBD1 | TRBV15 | CAASGTGFHPGELFF | TGTGCCGCCTCAGGGACAGGGTTTCATCCCGGGGAGCTGTTTTTT
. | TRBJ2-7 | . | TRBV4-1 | CASSVGGGGNYEQYF | TGCGCCAGCAGCGTGGGGGGCGGGGGAAACTACGAGCAGTACTTC
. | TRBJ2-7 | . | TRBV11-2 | CASSQAGGGFYEQYF | TGTGCCAGCAGCCAGGCAGGAGGAGGGTTCTACGAGCAGTACTTC
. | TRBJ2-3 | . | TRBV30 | CAWSVAQGLADTQYF | TGTGCCTGGAGTGTCGCGCAGGGGCTCGCAGATACGCAGTATTTT
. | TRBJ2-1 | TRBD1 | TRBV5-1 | CASSPGQVYEQFF | TGCGCCAGCAGCCCGGGACAGGTCTATGAGCAGTTCTTC
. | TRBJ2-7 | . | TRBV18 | CASSPSLASYEQYF | TGTGCCAGCTCACCGTCGCTAGCGTCCTACGAGCAGTACTTC
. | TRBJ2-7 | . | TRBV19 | CASSIAYGRRTYEQYF | TGTGCCAGTAGTATAGCATACGGAAGGAGAACCTACGAGCAGTACTTC
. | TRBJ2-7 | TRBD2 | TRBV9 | CASSVASSGSFSYEQYF | TGTGCCAGCAGCGTAGCGAGTAGCGGGTCGTTCTCCTACGAGCAGTACTTC
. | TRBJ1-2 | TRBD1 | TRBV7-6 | CASSPGTGGGYGYTF | TGTGCCAGCAGCCCGGGGACAGGGGGCGGCTATGGCTACACCTTC
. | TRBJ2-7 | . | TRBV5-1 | CASSLVGGGSYEQYF | TGCGCCAGCAGCTTGGTCGGCGGAGGCTCCTACGAGCAGTACTTC
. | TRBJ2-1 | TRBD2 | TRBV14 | CASSPRGLAYNEQFF | TGTGCCAGCAGCCCTCGGGGACTAGCGTACAATGAGCAGTTCTTC
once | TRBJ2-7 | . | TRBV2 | CASSFQAYEQYF | TGTGCCAGCAGTTTCCAGGCCTACGAGCAGTACTTC
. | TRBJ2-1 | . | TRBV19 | CASSIVVTTEGNEQFF | TGTGCCAGTAGTATAGTGGTTACTACCGAAGGCAATGAGCAGTTCTTC
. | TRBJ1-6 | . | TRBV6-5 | CASSYDRNSPLHF | TGTGCCAGCAGCTACGACAGAAATTCACCCCTCCACTTT
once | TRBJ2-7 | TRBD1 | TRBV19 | CASSSQGAGLGYEQYF | TGTGCCAGTTCAAGCCAGGGGGCCGGCCTAGGCTACGAGCAGTACTTC
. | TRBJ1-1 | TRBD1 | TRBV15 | CATSIDRGKTEAFF | TGTGCCACCAGCATCGACAGGGGGAAGACTGAAGCTTTCTTT
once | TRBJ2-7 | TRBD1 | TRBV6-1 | CASSLRGQVNEQYF | TGTGCCAGCAGCCTCAGGGGGCAGGTCAACGAGCAGTACTTC
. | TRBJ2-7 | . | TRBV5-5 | CASSLYESLEQYF | TGTGCCAGCAGCCTGTATGAGAGCTTGGAGCAGTACTTC
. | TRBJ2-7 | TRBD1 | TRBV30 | CAYHRDRVSYEQYF | TGTGCCTACCACCGGGACAGGGTTTCCTACGAGCAGTACTTC
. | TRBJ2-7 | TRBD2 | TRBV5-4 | CASSSPFSGSGAYEQYF | TGTGCCAGCAGCTCACCTTTTAGCGGGAGTGGGGCCTACGAGCAGTACTTC
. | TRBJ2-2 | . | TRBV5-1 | CASSLDRANTGELFF | TGCGCCAGCAGCTTGGATCGAGCGAACACCGGGGAGCTGTTTTTT
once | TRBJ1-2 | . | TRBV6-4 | CASSDKGDKNYGYTF | TGTGCCAGCAGTGATAAGGGGGACAAGAACTATGGCTACACCTTC
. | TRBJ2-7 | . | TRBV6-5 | CASSTGYEQYF | TGTGCCAGCAGTACAGGCTACGAGCAGTACTTC
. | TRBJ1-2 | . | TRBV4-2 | CASSQEVGPGRHYGYTF | TGTGCCAGCAGCCAAGAGGTTGGGCCAGGGCGTCACTATGGCTACACCTTC
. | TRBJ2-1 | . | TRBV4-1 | CASSGWERSSYNEQFF | TGCGCCAGCAGTGGGTGGGAGAGAAGCTCCTACAATGAGCAGTTCTTC
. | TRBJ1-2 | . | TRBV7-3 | CASSSDTVYGYTF | TGTGCCAGCAGCTCGGACACCGTCTATGGCTACACCTTC
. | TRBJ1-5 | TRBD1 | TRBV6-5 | CASSFTRGPSNQPQHF | TGTGCCAGCAGTTTCACCAGGGGGCCCAGCAATCAGCCCCAGCATTTT